Shown below are 11 T cell receptor beta chains from a single sample sequenced in a study of post-analysis software for immune sequencing data. Researchers reported that TCR beta cDNA libraries carried unique molecular identifiers. TCRdb analysed the PCR reads with MiXCR anew, one entry per CDR3 protein. The table lists about 800,000 distinct CDR3 sequences, 30% of them singletons. Their target antigens are unknown. Whole-study results and caveats: Among 5 or 6 TRBV segments more frequent in patients than controls were TRBV5-6, TRBV5-1 and TRBV20-1.

Sequenced input: blood. These receptors all come from a girl between 5 and 17 years old with multiple sclerosis.

V gene TRBV7-2 combines with J gene TRBJ2-1; 8 nucleotides line up with TRBD1. Germline CDR1 is SGHTA and CDR2 is FQGNSA. The V segment lost 2 bases and the J segment 9 bases; nucleotides outside the gene matches: 6. The CDR3 is made up of 14 amino acids. The CDR3 DNA follows: TGTGCCAGCAGCTTAATCGGGACAGGTATTGAGCAGTTCTTC. This gives the protein CASSLIGTGIEQFF.

This clonotype was found many times. V gene TRBV3-1 combines with J gene TRBJ2-5; D ambiguous. The germline CDR1 and CDR2 sequences are LGHDT and YNNKEL (reference sequence). Deletions cut 4 bases from V and 4 bases from J, with 7 bases between. The CDR3 runs 12 residues. This CDR3 reads CASSPVGETQYF. DNA for the CDR3: TGTGCCAGCAGCCCCGTAGGAGAGACCCAGTACTTC.

The chain employs TRBV7-2 and TRBJ2-1; 13 bases match TRBD2. The CDR3 loop spans 16 amino acids. The V and J ends lost 6 bases and 0 bases, in that order; junction bases with no gene match: 2. The germline gives CDR1 SGHTA, CDR2 FQGNSA. CDR3 nucleotides: TGTGCCAGCAGGGGACTAGCGGGGCGCTCCTACAATGAGCAGTTCTTC. Translation gives CASRGLAGRSYNEQFF.

This clonotype was seen many times. This chain uses TRBV16 with TRBJ1-1; D not certain. Trimming cost V 4 bases and J 1 base, with 7 bases left between them. CDR1 and CDR2 from the germline V gene are KGHSY and FQNENV. The CDR3 sequence is 13 residues long. CDR3: CASSPGGNTEAFF. CDR3 nucleotides: TGTGCCAGCAGCCCGGGTGGGAACACTGAAGCTTTCTTT.

This clonotype was picked up a small number of times. The V and J genes are TRBV27 and TRBJ2-4, with 7 bases identical to TRBD1. CDR1 and CDR2 from the germline V gene are MNHEY and SMNVEV (reference sequence). V gave up 8 bases and J gave up 0 bases; unmatched junction bases: 10. The CDR3 extends over 16 amino acids. The CDR3 protein is CASGNNRGLAKNIQYF. The CDR3 DNA reads TGTGCCAGCGGGAACAACAGGGGCTTAGCCAAAAACATTCAGTACTTC.

In nucleotides, the CDR3 is TGCAGCGTTGGTGGGACAGGGGTGGAAAATGAGCAGTTCTTC. Translated, it gives CSVGGTGVENEQFF. This chain uses TRBV29-1 with TRBJ2-1, with 10 bases lining up with TRBD1. Trimming removed 4 bases from V and 7 bases from J; junction bases left unmatched: 7. The CDR3 is 14 amino acids. CDR1 is SQVTM and CDR2 is ANQGSEA in the germline V gene.

The chain couples TRBV5-1 to TRBJ2-5; TRBD1 is a possible D gene (7 bases). The V and J ends lost 4 bases and 3 bases respectively, with 19 bases between them. CDR1 and CDR2 from the germline V gene are SGHRS and YFSETQ. CDR3 length: 16 residues. CDR3 in DNA: TGCGCCAGCAGCATGACAGGGCCCGGCGGGGAAGAGACCCAGTACTTC. It specifies CASSMTGPGGEETQYF.

This chain joins TRBV4-2 and TRBJ2-1; weak D call: TRBD2 (5 bases). Germline values: CDR1 LGHNA, CDR2 YNFKEQ. The ends were cut back, 1 base at V and 8 bases at J, with 15 bases in the middle. The CDR3 loop spans 15 amino acids. CDR3 bases: TGTGCCAGCAGCCAAGGGCGCGGGCCGGGCGATGAGCAGTTCTTC. This translates into CASSQGRGPGDEQFF.

V and J are TRBV11-2 and TRBJ2-3; D ambiguous. The V gene lost 7 bases and the J gene lost 4 bases, with 6 bases spanning the gap. Germline loops: CDR1 SGHAT, CDR2 FQNNGV. The CDR3 has 11 residues. Here the CDR3 DNA reads TGTGCCAGCACCCAGGCAGATACGCAGTATTTT. It specifies CASTQADTQYF.

In this sample, this clonotype turned up once. This rearrangement joins TRBV14 to TRBJ2-1; perhaps TRBD1 as D (6 bases). The germline V gene encodes CDR1 SGHDN and CDR2 FVKESK. Between the trimmed V and J ends, which lost 2 bases and 3 bases, there was a span of 14 bases. The CDR3 loop spans 16 amino acids. The CDR3 loop is CASSQPFGTSYNEQFF. The CDR3 DNA reads TGTGCCAGCAGCCAACCGTTTGGGACAAGCTACAATGAGCAGTTCTTC. Using reference TRBV14 and TRBJ2-1 for the parts outside the CDR3, the full variable domain is EAGVTQFPSHSVIEKGQTVTLRCDPISGHDNLYWYRRVMGKEIKFLLHFVKESKQDESGMPNNRFLAERTGGTYSTLKVQPAELEDSGVYFCASSQPFGTSYNEQFFGPGTRLTVL.

A few counts support this clonotype. The chain links TRBV20-1 to TRBJ1-2, with 9 bases identical to TRBD1. The V segment lost 0 bases and the J segment 2 bases; nucleotides outside the gene matches: 4. The germline gives CDR1 DFQATT, CDR2 SNEGSKA (reference sequence). This CDR3 has 15 residues. The CDR3 protein is CSARDPGTGNYGYTF. The CDR3 nucleotides are TGCAGTGCTAGAGATCCCGGGACAGGGAACTATGGCTACACCTTC.